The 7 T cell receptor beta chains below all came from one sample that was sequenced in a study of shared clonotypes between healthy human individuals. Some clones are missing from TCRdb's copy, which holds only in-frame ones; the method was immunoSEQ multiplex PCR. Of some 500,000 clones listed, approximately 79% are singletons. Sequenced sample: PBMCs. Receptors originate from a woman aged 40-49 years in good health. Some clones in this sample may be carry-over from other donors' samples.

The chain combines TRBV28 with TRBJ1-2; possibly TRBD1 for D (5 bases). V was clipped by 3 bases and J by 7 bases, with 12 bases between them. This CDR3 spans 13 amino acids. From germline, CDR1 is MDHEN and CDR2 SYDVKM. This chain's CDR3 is CASSLAGKSGYTF. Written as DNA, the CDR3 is TGTGCCAGCAGTTTGGCAGGGAAGTCTGGCTACACCTTC.

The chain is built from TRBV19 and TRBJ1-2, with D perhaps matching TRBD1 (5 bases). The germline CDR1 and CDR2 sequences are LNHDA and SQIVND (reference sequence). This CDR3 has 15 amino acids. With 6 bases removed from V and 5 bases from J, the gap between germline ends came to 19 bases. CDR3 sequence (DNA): TGTGCCAGTAGGCGCCGGGCCCGGGAGGGGTATGGCTACACCTTC. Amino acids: CASRRRAREGYGYTF.

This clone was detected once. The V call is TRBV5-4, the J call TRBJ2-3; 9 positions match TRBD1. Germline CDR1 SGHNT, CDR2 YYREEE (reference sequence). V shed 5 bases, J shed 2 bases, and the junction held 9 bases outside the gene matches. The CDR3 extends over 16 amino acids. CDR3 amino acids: CASRDPGQGVTDTQYF. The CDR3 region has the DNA TGTGCCAGCAGGGACCCGGGACAGGGAGTCACAGATACGCAGTATTTT.

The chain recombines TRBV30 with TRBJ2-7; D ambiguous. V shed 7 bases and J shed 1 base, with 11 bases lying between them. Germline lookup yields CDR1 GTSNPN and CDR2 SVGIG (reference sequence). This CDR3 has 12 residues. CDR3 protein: CASATGSYEQYF. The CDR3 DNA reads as TGTGCCTCCGCGACCGGATCCTACGAGCAGTACTTC. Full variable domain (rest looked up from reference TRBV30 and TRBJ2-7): SQTIHQWPATLVQPVGSPLSLECTVEGTSNPNLYWYRQAAGRGLQLLFYSVGIGQISSEVPQNLSASRPQDRQFILSSKKLLLSDSGFYLCASATGSYEQYFGPGTRLTVT.

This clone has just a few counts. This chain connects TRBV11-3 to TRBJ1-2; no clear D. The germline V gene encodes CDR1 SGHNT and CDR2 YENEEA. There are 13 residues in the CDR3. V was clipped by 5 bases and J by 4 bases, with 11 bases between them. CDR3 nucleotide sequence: TGTGCCAGCAGCCAGGCCTCAGGCTATGGCTACACCTTC. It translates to CASSQASGYGYTF.

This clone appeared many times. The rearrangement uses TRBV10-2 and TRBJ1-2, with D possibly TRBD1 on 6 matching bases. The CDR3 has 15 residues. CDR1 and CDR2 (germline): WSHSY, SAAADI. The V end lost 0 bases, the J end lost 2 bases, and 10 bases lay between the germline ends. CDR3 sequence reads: CASSESRGANYGYTF. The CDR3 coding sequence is TGCGCCAGCAGTGAGTCTCGGGGGGCAAACTATGGCTACACCTTC.

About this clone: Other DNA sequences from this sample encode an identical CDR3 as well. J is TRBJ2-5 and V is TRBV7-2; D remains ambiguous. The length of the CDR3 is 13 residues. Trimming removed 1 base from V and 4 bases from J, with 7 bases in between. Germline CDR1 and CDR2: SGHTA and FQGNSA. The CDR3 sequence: CASSLVGSETQYF. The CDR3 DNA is TGTGCCAGCAGCTTAGTAGGTTCAGAGACCCAGTACTTC. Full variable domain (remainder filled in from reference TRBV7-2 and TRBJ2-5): GAGVSQSPSNKVTEKGKDVELRCDPISGHTALYWYRQSLGQGLEFLIYFQGNSAPDKSGLPSDRFSAERTGGSVSTLTIQRTQQEDSAVYLCASSLVGSETQYFGPGTRLLVL.